This TCR beta chain comes out of a study of T cell responses to AZD1222 COVID-19 vaccine listed by TCRdb under 2021. Study-wide context: TCR sequencing was performed for 230 to 250 trial participants, of whom about 200 were given two doses of AZD1222 and around 26 were given two doses of MenACWY control vaccine. Trial participants were enrolled by age into subgroups of 18-55, 56-69 and 70-plus years, and around 150, 28 and 57 TCR-sequenced participants, respectively, were included in these subgroups. Results and caveats for the whole study, not just this receptor: Because no samples from the day 14 peak response were available, repertoires could be characterized only after the peak T cell response. Most participants were white British and females outnumbered males, and the authors suggested that clonal diversity may have been underestimated. Reportedly, close to half of the unique spike-specific TCRs recognized epitopes lying outside the regions that are mutated in the B.1.351 and B.1.1.7 variants. In the small 56-69-year group, the increase in depth fell short of significance, most likely because of low power. Conclusions about previously exposed vaccinees were limited because only six AZD1222 recipients were SARS-CoV-2 seropositive at baseline. CD4 TCRs associated with the vaccine covered the entire spike protein, and the dominant responses were in regions 160-218 and 743-854. After two AZD1222 doses, spike-specific TCR breadth and depth were significantly higher than at day 0 and than in MenACWY recipients.

Taken from the germline V gene, the CDR1 and CDR2 loops are KGHSH and LQKENI. There are 14 amino acids in the CDR3, from cysteine to phenylalanine inclusive. The sequence is cut down to CDR3 DNA, 42 bases in frame from base 1. V loses 6 bases of germline sequence and J loses 1 base, and the interval between the two ends is 10 bases. Only one count was recorded for this clone. There is no known antigen for this receptor. Base qualities are not at hand, and no much larger clone is one base apart. What this sample's time point label stands for: about 28 days (+/-7) after the second vaccine dose. AZD1222 recipients with second doses at about 4 weeks or about 12 weeks were pooled, because spike-specific TCR depth and breadth did not differ between schedules. The vaccinee samples were drawn from two UK trials, COV001 and COV002, one of which was a single-blind randomized controlled phase 2/3 trial testing AZD1222 (ChAdOx1 nCoV-19) in healthy adults. For TCRbeta chain sequencing, PBMC samples from trial participants were taken at day 0 and at day 28 after the second dose.

The CDR3 regions of human TCRbeta chains were analyzed by immunosequencing. In the source study's methods: Repertoire TCRs were matched against a reference library of SARS-CoV-2-specific TCRs generated with the MIRA antigen-specificity platform. Breadth was defined as the fraction of unique TCRs that were SARS-CoV-2-associated, and depth was defined as the fraction of total T cells that were SARS-CoV-2-associated. Using the MIRA data, each spike-specific TCR was assigned both to the spike region to which the TCR was reactive and to a CD4 or CD8 class. Log10-transformed breadth and depth values were compared by one-way ANOVA with Sidak's multiple comparisons tests. TCRdb re-hosts the immuneACCESS table, in-frame sequences only. Its copies lack some clones; in the studies checked, an unresolved V gene accounts for under half of them, and the cause for the rest is not known. That table supplies the V and J calls and clone size; D and trimming were determined from the DNA. This sample comprises about 150,000 clones, around 90% of them detected only once. The ten largest clones add up to about 3.2% of the sample.

The source is an adult who received the AZD1222 COVID-19 vaccine. Recombination connected TRBV18 to TRBJ1-5, with TRBD1 tentatively as D gene (6 bases match). Material: peripheral blood, obtained 28 days after the second AZD1222 dose. Here the CDR3 is given as CASSGAGSNQPQHF. The nucleotides read TGTGCCAGCTCGGGGGCCGGGAGCAATCAGCCCCAGCATTTT.